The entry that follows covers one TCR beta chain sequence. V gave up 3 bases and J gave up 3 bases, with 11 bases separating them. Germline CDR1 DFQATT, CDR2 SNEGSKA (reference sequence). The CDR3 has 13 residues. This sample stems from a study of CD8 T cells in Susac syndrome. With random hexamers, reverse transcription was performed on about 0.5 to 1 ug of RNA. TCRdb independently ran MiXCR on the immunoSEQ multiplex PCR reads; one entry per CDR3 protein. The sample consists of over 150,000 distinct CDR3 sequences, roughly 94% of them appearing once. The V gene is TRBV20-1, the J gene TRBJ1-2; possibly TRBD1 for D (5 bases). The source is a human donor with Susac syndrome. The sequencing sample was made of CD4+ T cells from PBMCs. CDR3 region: CSASLGGDYGYTF. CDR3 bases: TGCAGTGCTAGCCTCGGGGGGGACTATGGCTACACCTTC.